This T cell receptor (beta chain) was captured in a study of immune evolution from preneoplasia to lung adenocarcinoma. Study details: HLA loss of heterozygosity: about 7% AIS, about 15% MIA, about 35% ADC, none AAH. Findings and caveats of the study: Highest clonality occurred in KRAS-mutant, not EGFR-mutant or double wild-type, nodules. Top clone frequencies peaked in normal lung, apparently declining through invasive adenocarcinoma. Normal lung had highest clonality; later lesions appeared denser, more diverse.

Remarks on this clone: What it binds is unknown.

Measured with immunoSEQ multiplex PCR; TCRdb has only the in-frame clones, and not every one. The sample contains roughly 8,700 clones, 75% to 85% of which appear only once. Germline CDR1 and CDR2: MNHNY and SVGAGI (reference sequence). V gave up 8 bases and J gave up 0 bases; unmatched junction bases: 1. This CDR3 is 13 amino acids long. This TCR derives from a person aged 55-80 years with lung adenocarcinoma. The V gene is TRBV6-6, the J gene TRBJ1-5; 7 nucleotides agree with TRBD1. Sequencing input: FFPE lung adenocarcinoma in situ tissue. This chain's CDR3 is CASDRVSNQPQHF. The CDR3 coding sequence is TGTGCCAGCGACAGGGTTAGCAATCAGCCCCAGCATTTT.